This TCR beta chain was identified during a study of CD8+ T cells in alopecia areata. Study information: Tofacitinib administration to treated patients was oral, at 5 to 10 mg twice daily.

Extraction and reverse transcription of RNA yielded cDNA as the sequencing template. The assay was immunoSEQ multiplex PCR, and TCRdb's table has in-frame clones only and misses some. The sample comprises over 200,000 clones, roughly 57% of which are singletons, and 0.45% rests with the top ten. Peripheral blood, together with lesional scalp punch biopsies, was collected from alopecia areata patients. V lost 5 bases to trimming and J lost 6 bases, with 14 bases between them. This CDR3 region has 14 residues. Per the germline V gene, CDR1 is SEHNR and CDR2 is FQNEAQ (reference sequence). The rearrangement links TRBV7-9 to TRBJ2-1; weak D call: TRBD2 (6 bases). Sequenced here: CD4+ T cells sorted from blood, sampled at week 0. The TCR sequence derives from a human donor with alopecia areata. The CDR3 sequence is CASSRGADSNEQFF. CDR3 DNA sequence: TGTGCCAGCAGCCGCGGGGCAGATAGCAATGAGCAGTTCTTC.